The rows below give T cell receptor beta chains drawn from one sample of a study of blood T cell repertoires in COVID-19. Profiled with immunoSEQ multiplex PCR; TCRdb holds only in-frame clones, not every one. The sample lists approximately 530,000 clones, roughly nine tenths occurring once. The sample comprised peripheral blood. The origin of the receptors is a woman aged 50 to 60 with COVID-19, enrolled during active disease. Both conserved end residues are trimmed from each CDR3. The order of the fields is CDR3 protein, clone size, D gene, J gene, V gene. The D gene is left open where the match is weak. Clone size, where shown, is once, few, many, or a class for clones that have expanded.

SVSGEWAEQY | NA | NA | TRBJ2-7 | TRBV29-1
ASSIGTPQGDTQY | few | NA | TRBJ2-3 | TRBV19
ASSLGGSSGGDTQY | NA | TRBD2 | TRBJ2-3 | TRBV5-1
ASSPRAISNTEAF | NA | NA | TRBJ1-1 | TRBV4-1
ASRAGEIGTEAF | NA | NA | TRBJ1-1 | TRBV2
ASSLWTGQTGELF | NA | TRBD1 | TRBJ2-2 | TRBV6-5
ASSQAGGETDTQY | once | TRBD2 | TRBJ2-3 | TRBV4-2
ASSLGGGFGARMNTEAF | NA | NA | TRBJ1-1 | TRBV5-1
ASSLGGRKGEKLF | NA | NA | TRBJ1-4 | TRBV7-9
AWSVRIRGVANTEAF | NA | NA | TRBJ1-1 | TRBV30
ASSFQGLGTEAF | NA | NA | TRBJ1-1 | TRBV5-5
ASSLVKRGGLLNIQY | NA | TRBD2 | TRBJ2-4 | TRBV11-2
ASSVQGGYTEAF | NA | NA | TRBJ1-1 | TRBV19
SVHQGGADTQY | NA | NA | TRBJ2-3 | TRBV29-1
ASSQDAGVNYEQY | once | NA | TRBJ2-7 | TRBV3-1/TRBV3-2
ASSTERRGNTGELF | NA | NA | TRBJ2-2 | TRBV5-1
ASSLGYGNTGELF | NA | NA | TRBJ2-2 | TRBV5-4
ASSEIAGQSYEQY | NA | NA | TRBJ2-7 | TRBV6-1
SVETGSNEKLF | NA | TRBD1 | TRBJ1-4 | TRBV29-1
ASSPRYTGELF | NA | NA | TRBJ2-2 | TRBV5-1